This T cell receptor (beta chain) was sequenced during a study of blood T cell repertoires in COVID-19. Per the original methods: Cell counts per sample came from amplifying reference gene primers. Method: immunoSEQ multiplex PCR; TCRdb's copy keeps in-frame clones and lacks some. From that table come the V and J calls and clone size; the DNA was used to work out D and trimming. Of fewer than 55,000 clones listed, roughly four fifths are singletons. Trimming took off 1 base at V and 0 bases at J, with 20 bases between the two ends. Germline values: CDR1 LNHDA, CDR2 SQIVND (reference sequence). This CDR3 region has 19 residues.

This receptor was identified in a woman aged 60-75 years with acute or convalescent COVID-19. Material: peripheral blood. The gene calls are TRBV19 and TRBJ2-3; D might be TRBD1 (6 bases). Written as DNA, the CDR3 is TGTGCCAGTAGTATAGGAAGAGCAGGGGCAGTTGCTAGCACAGATACGCAGTATTTT. Its translation: CASSIGRAGAVASTDTQYF. Drawing the rest from reference TRBV19 and TRBJ2-3, the complete variable domain is DGGITQSPKYLFRKEGQNVTLSCEQNLNHDAMYWYRQDPGQGLRLIYYSQIVNDFQKGDIAEGYSVSREKKESFPLTVTSAQKNPTAFYLCASSIGRAGAVASTDTQYFGPGTRLTVL.